This entry concerns a single TCR beta chain. The sample belongs to a study of T cell repertoires in cytomegalovirus infection. Study details: A matching HLA type, together with CMV infection, was signaled by public TCR beta signatures.

J was trimmed by 4 bases and V by 8 bases; bases with no gene match: 10. Germline V gene data show CDR1 as MDHEN and CDR2 as SYDVKM. The CDR3 loop spans 14 amino acids. Each CDR3 protein gets one entry after TCRdb re-called the reads with MiXCR. The sample gives 180,000 or so distinct CDR3 sequences, approximately 18% of which show up once; approximately 26% is in the top ten. The V and J genes are TRBV28 and TRBJ1-2; 7 nucleotides line up with TRBD1. The sequenced material came from CD8+ T cells from PBMCs. The sequence was obtained from a human donor in good health (CMV status not recorded). Some clones in this sample may be carry-over from other donors' samples. The CDR3 is CASLLRDSSYGYTF. CDR3 coding DNA: TGTGCCAGCCTCTTAAGGGACAGTTCCTATGGCTACACCTTC.